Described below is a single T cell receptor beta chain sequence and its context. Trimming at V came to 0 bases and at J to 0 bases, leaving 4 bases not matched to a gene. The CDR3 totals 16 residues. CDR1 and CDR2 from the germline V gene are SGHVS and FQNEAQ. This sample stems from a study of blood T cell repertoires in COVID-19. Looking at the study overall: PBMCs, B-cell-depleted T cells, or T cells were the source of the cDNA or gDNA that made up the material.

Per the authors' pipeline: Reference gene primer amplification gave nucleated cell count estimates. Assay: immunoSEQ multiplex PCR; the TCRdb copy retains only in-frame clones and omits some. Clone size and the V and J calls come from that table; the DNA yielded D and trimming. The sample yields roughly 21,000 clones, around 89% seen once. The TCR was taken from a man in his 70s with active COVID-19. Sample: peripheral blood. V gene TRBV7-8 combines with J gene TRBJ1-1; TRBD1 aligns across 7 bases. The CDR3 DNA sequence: TGTGCCAGCAGCTTAGCTTCGGGACAGATGAACACTGAAGCTTTCTTT. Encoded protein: CASSLASGQMNTEAFF.